Below are 13 T cell receptor beta chains sequenced from a single sample in a study of Ad26.COV2.S vaccination and SARS-CoV-2 variants. Generated by immunoSEQ multiplex PCR, the TCRdb table keeps only in-frame clones and is missing some. The data show some 290,000 clones, around four fifths seen once. Treatment reported: around 19 received Ad26.COV2.S at low or high dose, single or two shots; about five received placebo; per-sample allocation not given. Samples were taken on day 63 after the first vaccine or placebo injection. The source material was peripheral blood, sampled in a trial of Ad26.COV2.S vaccine versus placebo. Receptors originate from a person between 18 and 65 years old who received the Ad26.COV2.S COVID-19 vaccine or a placebo.

The V and J genes are TRBV19 and TRBJ2-3; 12 positions match TRBD2. Germline CDR1 LNHDA, CDR2 SQIVND (reference sequence). V lost 5 bases to trimming and J lost 0 bases; unmatched junction nucleotides: 0. The CDR3 length is 15 residues. In DNA form, the CDR3 reads TGTGCCAGTAGTGGACTAGCGGGGAGCACAGATACGCAGTATTTT. Protein sequence: CASSGLAGSTDTQYF. The full variable domain, rest sourced from reference TRBV19 and TRBJ2-3, is DGGITQSPKYLFRKEGQNVTLSCEQNLNHDAMYWYRQDPGQGLRLIYYSQIVNDFQKGDIAEGYSVSREKKESFPLTVTSAQKNPTAFYLCASSGLAGSTDTQYFGPGTRLTVL.

This rearrangement joins TRBV5-6 to TRBJ2-5; 7 nucleotides align to TRBD1. Germline CDR1 is SGHDT and CDR2 is YYEEEE. This CDR3 spans 15 amino acids. With 2 bases clipped from V and 5 bases from J, the junction kept 9 bases outside the gene matches. The DNA for the CDR3 is TGTGCCAGCAGCTTACCCCAAGGGGGCGGGGAGACCCAGTACTTC. It encodes CASSLPQGGGETQYF.

The chain couples TRBV10-3 to TRBJ1-2, with D tentatively TRBD1 (6 bases). The length of the CDR3 is 13 residues. Germline lookup yields CDR1 ENHRY and CDR2 SYGVKD. The V end lost 2 bases, the J end lost 5 bases, and 9 bases lay between the germline ends. DNA of the CDR3: TGTGCCATCAGTGAGGGCAGGGGTTATGGCTACACCTTC. Translating gives CAISEGRGYGYTF.

This CDR3 is CASSYLGQGLRNTIYF. The DNA for the CDR3 is TGTGCCAGCAGTTATTTAGGACAGGGTCTCCGAAACACCATATATTTT. The chain joins TRBV6-5 to TRBJ1-3; TRBD1 agrees at 8 bases. Per the germline V gene, CDR1 is MNHEY and CDR2 is SVGAGI. The CDR3 extends over 16 amino acids. The junction had 9 bases not matched to a gene; V was cut back by 3 bases and J by 5 bases.

The chain uses TRBV7-2 and TRBJ1-5, with D maybe TRBD1 (6 bases). The CDR3 length is 15 residues. The germline V gene encodes CDR1 SGHTA and CDR2 FQGNSA. The germline V and J ends were trimmed by 3 bases and 3 bases, with 12 bases remaining between them. CDR3 residues: CASSLDSLYNQPQHF. The CDR3 region has the DNA TGTGCCAGCAGCTTGGACAGCTTATACAATCAGCCCCAGCATTTT.

V usage is TRBV14 and J usage is TRBJ1-2; D ambiguous. Trimming stripped 4 bases from V and 1 base from J, with 7 bases between. Germline loops: CDR1 SGHDN, CDR2 FVKESK. This CDR3 is built from 13 residues. CDR3 DNA: TGTGCCAGCAGCCCGACACTTAACTATGGCTACACCTTC. Translated, it gives CASSPTLNYGYTF. The full variable domain, completed using reference TRBV14 and TRBJ1-2, is EAGVTQFPSHSVIEKGQTVTLRCDPISGHDNLYWYRRVMGKEIKFLLHFVKESKQDESGMPNNRFLAERTGGTYSTLKVQPAELEDSGVYFCASSPTLNYGYTFGSGTRLTVV.

The chain carries TRBV5-1 and TRBJ2-7, with TRBD1 identical over 9 bases. J gave up 1 base and V 4 bases, and 6 bases lay outside the gene matches. This CDR3 spans 15 amino acids. Germline assignment: CDR1 SGHRS and CDR2 YFSETQ. The CDR3 reads CASSGGTGLSYEQYF. The DNA for the CDR3 is TGCGCCAGCAGCGGCGGGACAGGGTTATCCTACGAGCAGTACTTC.

The genes are TRBV19 and TRBJ2-5; D unresolved. The V and J ends lost 1 base and 5 bases respectively, with 2 bases between them. This CDR3 is built from 11 residues. The germline CDR1 and CDR2 sequences are LNHDA and SQIVND (reference sequence). Here the CDR3 reads CASSIAETQYF. For the CDR3, the DNA is TGTGCCAGTAGTATAGCGGAGACCCAGTACTTC. Full variable domain (rest looked up from reference TRBV19 and TRBJ2-5): DGGITQSPKYLFRKEGQNVTLSCEQNLNHDAMYWYRQDPGQGLRLIYYSQIVNDFQKGDIAEGYSVSREKKESFPLTVTSAQKNPTAFYLCASSIAETQYFGPGTRLLVL.

This sequence joins TRBV6-5 and TRBJ1-1, with 9 bases identical to TRBD1. Trimming at V came to 7 bases and at J to 6 bases, leaving 12 bases not matched to a gene. The germline V gene encodes CDR1 MNHEY and CDR2 SVGAGI. The CDR3 is made up of 15 amino acids. The DNA for the CDR3 is TGTGCCAGCACTCTCAGAACAGGGGGCGCCTCTGAAGCTTTCTTT. As protein: CASTLRTGGASEAFF.

This clone appeared a single time. This chain joins TRBV30 and TRBJ2-5; no clear D. The CDR3 length is 11 residues. The germline V gene has CDR1 GTSNPN and CDR2 SVGIG (reference sequence). DNA for the CDR3: TGTGCTCATTCGTACCAAGAGACCCAGTACTTC. Residues: CAHSYQETQYF.

J is TRBJ2-5 and V is TRBV27; no clear D. The V end was cut by 5 bases, the J end by 3 bases, with 13 bases between. The CDR3 has 14 amino acids. Germline lookup yields CDR1 MNHEY and CDR2 SMNVEV (reference sequence). The CDR3 DNA sequence: TGTGCCAGCAGTCCATGGGGTTTTGAAGAGACCCAGTACTTC. Its protein is CASSPWGFEETQYF.

J is TRBJ1-5 and V is TRBV28; D remains ambiguous. V was cut by 4 bases and J by 2 bases, with 15 bases left in between. The CDR3 sequence is 16 residues long. The germline CDR1 and CDR2 sequences are MDHEN and SYDVKM. Here the CDR3 reads CASSSVAGRGNQPQHF. CDR3 nucleotides: TGTGCCAGCAGTTCGGTTGCGGGTCGGGGCAATCAGCCCCAGCATTTT.

This clone occurred a few times. The chain carries TRBV7-3 and TRBJ2-7; 8 positions agree with TRBD1. The CDR3 length is 14 residues. In germline, CDR1 is SGHTA, CDR2 FQGTGA. V was pared by 6 bases and J by 4 bases, with 8 bases of the junction left unmatched. The CDR3 reads CASSLSGTGYEQYF. The CDR3 DNA is TGTGCCAGCAGTCTATCCGGGACAGGTTACGAGCAGTACTTC.